This T cell receptor (beta chain) originates from a study of CD8+CD57+ T cells in acquired aplastic anemia. Germline CDR1 and CDR2: LNHDA and SQIVND (reference sequence). CDR3 size: 14 residues. The germline V and J ends were trimmed by 8 bases and 4 bases, with 15 bases remaining between them. Sequenced patients had shown CD8+CD57+ cell expansion by flow cytometry. This clonotype was detected a few times. TCR beta VDJ and CDR3 profiling used genomic DNA as template. TCRdb fed the reads into MiXCR, producing one record per CDR3 protein. Of about 180,000 distinct CDR3 sequences listed, 47% are singletons.

This rearrangement joins TRBV19 to TRBJ1-3; unclear D gene. What was sequenced was sorted CD4+, CD8+, or CD8+CD57+ T cells (not recorded which) from PBMCs. The receptor comes from a human donor with aplastic anemia. As DNA, the CDR3 is TGTGCCAGTTCACAACGGACCCAAGGAAACACCATATATTTT. Translation: CASSQRTQGNTIYF.